Below are 8 T cell receptor beta chains sequenced from a single sample in a study of blood T cell repertoires in COVID-19. Data came from immunoSEQ multiplex PCR; TCRdb stores just in-frame clones and leaves some out. The sample contains roughly 160,000 clones, 80% to 85% of which appear only once. The sequenced sample was PBMCs or T cells enriched from blood (not recorded which). These receptor sequences come from a woman aged 55-69 years who had recovered from COVID-19.

A remark on this clone: This CDR3 is also generated by other DNA sequences in the sample. The chain carries TRBV10-3 and TRBJ1-1, with a possible D match to TRBD1 (6 bases). The CDR3 runs to 13 residues. Germline V gene sequence: CDR1 ENHRY, CDR2 SYGVKD. V lost 6 bases and J 4 bases, leaving 12 bases between the germline ends. CDR3 DNA: TGTGCCATCAGCCGTCTAGGGGGCACTGAAGCTTTCTTT. This translates into CAISRLGGTEAFF.

DNA of the CDR3: TGCGCCAGCGGCCTGGACAGCGGTAAGGGCTACACCTTC. Translation gives CASGLDSGKGYTF. This chain connects TRBV5-1 to TRBJ1-2, with D tentatively TRBD1 (6 bases). V was cut by 7 bases and J by 8 bases, with 18 bases left in between. This CDR3 is built from 13 residues. CDR1 SGHRS and CDR2 YFSETQ come from the germline V gene.

The CDR3 loop reads CASSTQTGSYEQYF. CDR3 DNA: TGCGCCAGCAGCACTCAAACAGGGTCCTACGAGCAGTACTTC. The V call is TRBV5-1, the J call TRBJ2-7; possibly TRBD1 for D (6 bases). V lost 4 bases, J lost 1 base, and 12 bases lay in between. This CDR3 comprises 14 residues. CDR1 is SGHRS and CDR2 is YFSETQ in the germline V gene.

The chain uses TRBV7-2 and TRBJ2-3, with D possibly TRBD2 on 6 matching bases. V dropped 1 base and J dropped 8 bases, with 19 bases sitting between them. CDR1 is SGHTA, CDR2 FQGNSA, per germline. The CDR3 contains 16 residues. CDR3 protein: CASSLGSGPGAGTQYF. The CDR3 DNA reads as TGTGCCAGCAGCTTAGGCAGCGGGCCCGGGGCGGGTACGCAGTATTTT.

The table lists this clone with a count of one. This chain links TRBV19 with TRBJ1-5; D is possibly TRBD1 (6 bases). Trimming stripped 10 bases from V and 2 bases from J, with 9 bases between. Germline CDR1 reads LNHDA; CDR2 reads SQIVND (reference sequence). The CDR3 runs to 12 residues. The CDR3 DNA reads as TGTGCCACCCGACAGGGCAATCAGCCCCAGCATTTT. This gives the protein CATRQGNQPQHF.

This chain uses TRBV25-1 with TRBJ1-1; no reliable D call. Between the trimmed V and J ends, which lost 0 bases and 1 base, there was a span of 6 bases. CDR3 size: 14 residues. Germline loops: CDR1 MGHDK, CDR2 SYGVNS. DNA for the CDR3: TGTGCCAGCAGTGAATATGGCAGGAACACTGAAGCTTTCTTT. Residues: CASSEYGRNTEAFF.

The V and J genes are TRBV24-1 and TRBJ2-2, with 9 bases fitting TRBD2. Germline V gene data show CDR1 as KGHDR and CDR2 as SFDVKD. The ends lost 3 bases at V and 6 bases at J; junction bases unmatched: 10. The CDR3 has 17 residues. The CDR3 region has the DNA TGTGCCACCAGTGATCTGGGACTAGCCCCCGGTGCCGGGGAGCTGTTTTTT. This sequence encodes CATSDLGLAPGAGELFF.

The V and J genes are TRBV18 and TRBJ1-5; 12 nucleotides align to TRBD1. V lost 3 bases, J lost 0 bases, and 6 bases stayed unmatched. Germline assignment: CDR1 KGHSH and CDR2 LQKENI. The CDR3 has 18 amino acids. The CDR3 DNA is TGTGCCAGCTCACCGCCCGGGACAGGGGGCCTTAGCAATCAGCCCCAGCATTTT. As protein: CASSPPGTGGLSNQPQHF.